The sequence of this T cell receptor beta chain was determined in a study of CD8+ T cells in alopecia areata. A word on this clone: Other nucleotide sequences in the sample specify the same CDR3.

Isolated RNA was reverse transcribed into cDNA used as the sequencing template. The protocol was immunoSEQ multiplex PCR, while the TCRdb copy is restricted to in-frame clones and leaves out a portion. The sample records 65,000 to 95,000 clones, roughly half being singletons. Researchers gathered lesional scalp punch biopsies and peripheral blood from patients with alopecia areata. The V gene's germline CDR1 is SGHRS and CDR2 YFSETQ. V was cut by 0 bases and J by 7 bases, with 5 bases left in between. The CDR3 covers 11 residues. This sequence originates from a human donor with alopecia areata. The specimen sequenced was NKG2D-high CD8+ T cells sorted from blood. This chain connects TRBV5-1 to TRBJ2-7; no clear D gene. The CDR3 nucleotides are TGCGCCAGCAGCTTGGTGGGGGAGCAGTACTTC. Protein sequence: CASSLVGEQYF.